The clone carrying this T cell receptor beta chain was recorded a few times. What it recognizes is unknown. This entry belongs to a study of identical twins. General study points: Cord blood's abundant beta clonotypes had fewer insertions, unlike memory repertoires.

Using its own MiXCR run on the 5' RACE reads, TCRdb lists one record per CDR3 protein. The sample contains roughly 250,000 distinct CDR3 sequences, 6% to 8.5% of which appear only once. The CDR3 has 15 amino acids. Trimming took 4 bases from V and 4 from J, leaving 16 bases between them. CDR1 is MGHRA, CDR2 YSYEKL, per germline. These data also featured in a second study, about yellow fever vaccine responses in identical twins.

V and J are TRBV4-1 and TRBJ1-1, with D possibly matching TRBD1 (5 bases). The origin of this receptor is a woman aged 18-35 years in good health. The sequenced sample consisted of CD8+ T cells sorted from blood. Here the CDR3 reads CASSPKSTGGTEAFF. DNA of the CDR3: TGCGCCAGCAGCCCCAAGTCCACCGGGGGCACTGAAGCTTTCTTT.